Shown below are 8 T cell receptor beta chains from a single sample sequenced in a study of blood T cell repertoires in COVID-19. Profiled with immunoSEQ multiplex PCR; TCRdb holds only in-frame clones, not every one. The table lists roughly 53,000 clones, approximately 86% of them singletons. Sequenced material: peripheral blood. The source of these receptors is a man between 40 and 49 years old with active COVID-19.

The genes are TRBV19 and TRBJ1-1, with D tentatively TRBD1 (6 bases). The CDR3 length is 15 residues. Germline V gene lookup returns CDR1 LNHDA and CDR2 SQIVND (reference sequence). Deletions cut 4 bases from V and 2 bases from J, with 14 bases between. CDR3 residues: CASSRAGTRNTEAFF. The CDR3 DNA sequence: TGTGCCAGTAGTAGAGCCGGGACACGAAACACTGAAGCTTTCTTT.

This clone was found once. The CDR3 sequence: CASSQGQGNHEQYF. CDR3 nucleotide sequence: TGCGCCAGCAGCCAGGGACAGGGGAACCACGAGCAGTACTTC. The chain uses TRBV5-1 and TRBJ2-7, with 10 bases fitting TRBD1. V lost 4 bases to trimming and J lost 5 bases; unmatched junction nucleotides: 6. Germline CDR1 reads SGHRS; CDR2 reads YFSETQ. CDR3 length: 14 amino acids.

The chain links TRBV5-1 to TRBJ2-7; TRBD1 aligns across 7 bases. The length of the CDR3 is 13 residues. After removal of 7 bases from V and 1 base from J, the junction contained 5 bases not matched to a gene. Per germline, CDR1 SGHRS and CDR2 YFSETQ. Here the CDR3 reads CASALRGSYEQYF. CDR3 DNA sequence: TGCGCCAGCGCCCTCAGGGGGTCCTACGAGCAGTACTTC. Together with reference TRBV5-1 and TRBJ2-7, the CDR3 gives the full variable domain: KAGVTQTPRYLIKTRGQQVTLSCSPISGHRSVSWYQQTPGQGLQFLFEYFSETQRNKGNFPGRFSGRQFSNSRSEMNVSTLELGDSALYLCASALRGSYEQYFGPGTRLTVT.

The rearrangement links TRBV21-1 to TRBJ1-2. TRBV21-1 is marked as a pseudogene. CDR3 length: 15 residues. The DNA of the CDR3 is TGTGCCAGCAGCAAAAGGTGGGGGGGCTGCTATGGCTACACCTTC. Encoded protein: CASSKRWGGCYGYTF.

The chain is built from TRBV30 and TRBJ1-1; TRBD1 aligns across 9 bases. The CDR3 runs 13 residues. Germline CDR1 GTSNPN, CDR2 SVGIG (reference sequence). V was pared by 5 bases and J by 4 bases, with 5 bases of the junction left unmatched. Here the CDR3 reads CAWAGTGITEAFF. CDR3 coding DNA: TGTGCCTGGGCCGGGACAGGGATCACTGAAGCTTTCTTT. The whole variable domain, remainder taken from reference TRBV30 and TRBJ1-1, is SQTIHQWPATLVQPVGSPLSLECTVEGTSNPNLYWYRQAAGRGLQLLFYSVGIGQISSEVPQNLSASRPQDRQFILSSKKLLLSDSGFYLCAWAGTGITEAFFGQGTRLTVV.

The J gene is TRBJ1-1, the V gene TRBV2, with 7 bases that match TRBD1. This CDR3 contains 14 residues. Germline V gene lookup returns CDR1 SNHLY and CDR2 FYNNEI. Trimming cost V 4 bases and J 1 base; bases outside gene matches: 3. CDR3 DNA: TGTGCCAGCAGTGTAGGGGGCAGGAACACTGAAGCTTTCTTT. Translated, it gives CASSVGGRNTEAFF. Based on the CDR3 plus reference TRBV2 and TRBJ1-1, the full variable domain is EPEVTQTPSHQVTQMGQEVILRCVPISNHLYFYWYRQILGQKVEFLVSFYNNEISEKSEIFDDQFSVERPDGSNFTLKIRSTKLEDSAMYFCASSVGGRNTEAFFGQGTRLTVV.

The chain is built from TRBV27 and TRBJ1-3; D unclear. This CDR3 comprises 15 residues. V dropped 6 bases and J dropped 0 bases, with 12 bases sitting between them. Germline V CDR1 and CDR2: MNHEY, SMNVEV (reference sequence). The CDR3 DNA is TGTGCCAGCAGGCCCCAGGTCGGCTCTGGAAACACCATATATTTT. Translated, it gives CASRPQVGSGNTIYF.

The J gene is TRBJ2-5, the V gene TRBV11-2; no firm D call. With 3 bases removed from V and 2 bases from J, the gap between germline ends came to 7 bases. Germline lookup yields CDR1 SGHAT and CDR2 FQNNGV. The CDR3 totals 13 residues. As DNA, the CDR3 is TGTGCCAGCAGCTTCGAGCTACAAGAGACCCAGTACTTC. It codes for CASSFELQETQYF.